This T cell receptor beta chain was profiled in a study of molecular identifiers for immune sequencing clone quantification (dated by TCRdb to 2016 to 2018). Background for the entire study: For a replicate experiment, the RNA from either approximately 20,000 or 100,000 naive CD8 T cells was divided into five aliquots, and four of those aliquots went on to sequencing. This methods study benchmarked molecular-identifier clustering-based TCR repertoire sequencing (MIDCIRS) and TCR RNA copy counting, using CD8 T cells to do so. The study at large found these results: Even against a background of approximately 1 million naive CD8 T cells, spiked-in Jurkat TCR RNA amounting to a single cell's worth was reported to be detectable. Modeling estimated 2.5 to 3.5 recovered TCR RNA copies per cell, compared with about 9.8 by digital PCR, which implies roughly 30% capture efficiency. Without barcode sub-clustering, chimeric consensus sequences inflated TCR diversity; chimeras reached as high as 47%. Highly expanded clone sizes could be underestimated if identical TCR molecules share a barcode. Clones above 20 RNA copies held over 97% of molecules in CMV-specific effector cells but under 1% in naive cells. Spiked-in Jurkat TCR RNA (approximately 10 copies' worth), which is not part of the donor repertoire, was contained in the naive libraries.

The library was built by means of PCR. The sequencer listed for this sample is NextSeq 500. Bulk TCR libraries were prepared as previously described, using TCR primers listed in Table S5. Purification of total RNA was performed with the Qiagen AllPrep DNA/RNA kit. Before any analysis, reads coming from multiple sequencing runs of the same library were combined into one pool. In the authors' own workflow: Reads were retained only if their TCR constant sequence matched exactly, and those retained reads were trimmed to 150 nt and grouped according to their 12-nt molecular barcodes. Within each barcode group, reads were sub-clustered at a 15% Levenshtein threshold, and quality-weighted consensus sequences were built per RNA molecule. Non-functional sequences were filtered out, along with any lower-count sequence sitting one edit away from another sequence. Based on fitting two negative binomial distributions, any barcode sub-cluster with under 20% of the maximum read count was discarded. Using fastp at Q25 and MiXCR, TCRdb reprocessed the public reads and kept productive beta chains. CDR3 protein duplicates are merged, each entry listing the most common genes and DNA. The V and J calls shown here were made by TCRdb, not taken from the authors' results. This sample holds some 580,000 distinct CDR3 sequences; around 25% were observed only once. The ten largest account for about 0.8% of the sample.

The germline V gene gives CDR1 as SQVTM and CDR2 as ANQGSEA. Spanning cysteine to phenylalanine, the CDR3 consists of 11 amino acids. CDR3 DNA is the only sequence kept; it has 33 bases, read in frame from the first base. The germline ends are 2 bases apart after V is trimmed by 2 bases and J by 1 base. This clonotype was detected ten times or more. Its antigen target is currently unknown. No much larger clone is present one base from it, and per-base qualities are unavailable. Libraries of naive CD8 T cells were built from anywhere between about 19,000 and 1,100,000 sorted cells, with 10%, 30% or 50% of the purified RNA used. Naive CD8 T cells were FACS-sorted as CD8+CD4-CCR7+CD45RA+ on a BD FACSAria II into RLT Plus buffer. To test detection sensitivity, Jurkat RNA equal to ten TCR copies was added to samples of about 20,000-1,000,000 naive CD8 T cells. Enrichment of CD8 T cells was done with RosetteSep CD8+ T Cell Enrichment Cocktail plus Ficoll-Paque, and ACK red cell lysis came afterward.

The receptor chain draws on TRBV29-1 and TRBJ1-1, with no confidently assigned D gene. Sequenced material: naive CD8+ T cells from blood, with Jurkat cell RNA spiked in. The cell subset or site tag for this specimen amounts to: FACS-sorted CD8+CD4-CCR7+CD45RA+ naive T cells. The clonotype comes from a human donor in good health. Some libraries in this study had Jurkat cell RNA spiked in. Here is the DNA: TGCAGCGTTGAATCGAACACTGAAGCTTTCTTT. It translates to CSVESNTEAFF.